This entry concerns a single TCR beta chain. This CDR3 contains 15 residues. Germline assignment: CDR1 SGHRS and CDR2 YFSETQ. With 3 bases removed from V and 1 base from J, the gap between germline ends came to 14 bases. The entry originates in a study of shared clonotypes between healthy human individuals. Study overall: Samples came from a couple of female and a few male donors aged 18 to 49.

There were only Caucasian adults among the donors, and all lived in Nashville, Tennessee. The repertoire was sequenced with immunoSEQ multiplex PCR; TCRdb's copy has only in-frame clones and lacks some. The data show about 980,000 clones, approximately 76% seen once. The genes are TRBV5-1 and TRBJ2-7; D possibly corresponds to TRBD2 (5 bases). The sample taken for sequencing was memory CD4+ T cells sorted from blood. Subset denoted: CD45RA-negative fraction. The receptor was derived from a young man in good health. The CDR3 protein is CASSSQWTASYEQYF. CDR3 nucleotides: TGCGCCAGCAGCTCACAGTGGACTGCATCCTACGAGCAGTACTTC. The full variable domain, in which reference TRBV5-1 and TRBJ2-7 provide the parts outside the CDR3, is KAGVTQTPRYLIKTRGQQVTLSCSPISGHRSVSWYQQTPGQGLQFLFEYFSETQRNKGNFPGRFSGRQFSNSRSEMNVSTLELGDSALYLCASSSQWTASYEQYFGPGTRLTVT.